The 27 T cell receptor beta chains reported below all come from one sample, sequenced in a study of cytomegalovirus exposure and HLA in healthy donors. This PCR relied on a set of 60 Vbeta primers and 13 Jbeta primers. Sequencing used immunoSEQ multiplex PCR; TCRdb keeps in-frame clones, though not all of them. The sample shows approximately 51,000 clones, around 82% of them seen only once. Sample: PBMCs. These receptors all stem from a boy aged 5-17 years in good health and CMV-seropositive.

The gene calls are TRBV6-5 and TRBJ2-2; TRBD2 matches at 8 bases. The CDR3 is 16 residues long. CDR1 is MNHEY and CDR2 is SVGAGI in the germline V gene. J gave up 6 bases and V 2 bases, and 8 bases lay outside the gene matches. The CDR3 loop is CASSYQLAVPPGELFF. For the CDR3, the DNA is TGTGCCAGCAGTTACCAACTAGCGGTGCCACCCGGGGAGCTGTTTTTT.

The chain links TRBV6-1 to TRBJ2-2; D gene ambiguous. Trimming took 8 bases from V and 2 from J, leaving 9 bases between them. This CDR3 region has 13 residues. The germline V gene has CDR1 MNHNS and CDR2 SASEGT. The CDR3 DNA is TGTGCCAGCGCGCTACGCAACACCGGGGAGCTGTTTTTT. This translates into CASALRNTGELFF.

In DNA form, the CDR3 reads TGCGCCAGCGGGACTAGCGGGTACGAGCAGTACTTC. Its protein is CASGTSGYEQYF. V gene TRBV10-2 combines with J gene TRBJ2-7; 12 nucleotides align to TRBD2. V shed 8 bases, J shed 4 bases, and the junction held 0 bases outside the gene matches. CDR1 and CDR2 from the germline V gene are WSHSY and SAAADI. The CDR3 consists of 12 residues.

The rearrangement uses TRBV28 and TRBJ2-1, with D possibly TRBD1 on 6 matching bases. The V and J ends lost 5 bases and 7 bases respectively, with 15 bases between them. The CDR3 is 14 residues long. The germline V gene encodes CDR1 MDHEN and CDR2 SYDVKM. The DNA of the CDR3 is TGTGCCAGCAGTATCGGGACACCAGGGAATGAGCAGTTCTTC. It codes for CASSIGTPGNEQFF.

The rearrangement links TRBV7-2 to TRBJ1-4; 7 nucleotides align to TRBD1. Germline V lookup: CDR1 SGHTA, CDR2 FQGNSA. The CDR3 spans 14 residues. Losses at the gene ends were 4 bases for V and 10 bases for J; bases not matched to a gene: 9. The CDR3 region has the DNA TGTGCCAGCAGCTCCGACAGGGAATCCGGAAAACTGTTTTTT. Its translation: CASSSDRESGKLFF.

This rearrangement joins TRBV2 to TRBJ2-1; 9 bases agree with TRBD1. V shed 6 bases and J 5 bases; nucleotides not matched to a gene: 2. Looked up from germline, CDR1 is SNHLY and CDR2 is FYNNEI. The CDR3 runs 13 residues. In DNA, the CDR3 is TGTGCCAGCAGGGGACAGGGTGACAATGAGCAGTTCTTC. Translated: CASRGQGDNEQFF.

V usage is TRBV12-5 and J usage is TRBJ2-2; D may be TRBD1 (5 bases). The germline V gene encodes CDR1 LGHNT and CDR2 FRNRAP. V gave up 5 bases and J gave up 8 bases, with 9 bases separating them. CDR3 length: 12 residues. CDR3 amino acids: CASGLGAGELFF. CDR3 DNA sequence: TGTGCTAGTGGTCTTGGGGCAGGGGAGCTGTTTTTT.

The chain combines TRBV5-1 with TRBJ2-1, with D uncertain. Between the trimmed V and J ends, which lost 2 bases and 0 bases, there was a span of 9 bases. The CDR3 extends over 15 amino acids. Germline V CDR1 and CDR2: SGHRS, YFSETQ. The CDR3 region has the DNA TGCGCCAGCAGCTTAAGGTCTAGCTCCTACAATGAGCAGTTCTTC. Protein: CASSLRSSSYNEQFF.

The chain has TRBV4-2 and TRBJ2-6, with 8 bases identical to TRBD2. This CDR3 contains 16 residues. Germline trimming cut 0 bases from V and 2 bases from J; bases unmatched to any gene: 0. Germline V gene sequence: CDR1 LGHNA, CDR2 YNFKEQ. CDR3: CASSQDGGAGANVLTF. The CDR3 DNA is TGTGCCAGCAGCCAAGACGGGGGGGCTGGGGCCAACGTCCTGACTTTC.

V and J are TRBV19 and TRBJ2-5; D possibly corresponds to TRBD1 (5 bases). The germline V gene encodes CDR1 LNHDA and CDR2 SQIVND (reference sequence). The CDR3 runs 13 residues. Deletions cut 6 bases from V and 2 bases from J, with 10 bases between. The CDR3 reads CASRRGGQETQYF. The CDR3 region has the DNA TGTGCCAGTAGAAGGGGTGGACAAGAGACCCAGTACTTC. Supplemented by reference TRBV19 and TRBJ2-5, the full variable domain reads DGGITQSPKYLFRKEGQNVTLSCEQNLNHDAMYWYRQDPGQGLRLIYYSQIVNDFQKGDIAEGYSVSREKKESFPLTVTSAQKNPTAFYLCASRRGGQETQYFGPGTRLLVL.

The J gene is TRBJ2-5, the V gene TRBV15; 7 nucleotides line up with TRBD1. V lost 5 bases to trimming and J lost 5 bases; unmatched junction nucleotides: 8. The CDR3 sequence is 14 residues long. CDR1 and CDR2 from the germline V gene are LNHNV and YYDKDF (reference sequence). CDR3 region: CATSAQTGLETQYF. CDR3 in DNA: TGTGCCACCAGCGCCCAGACAGGGCTGGAGACCCAGTACTTC.

The chain is built from TRBV13 and TRBJ1-1, with D possibly matching TRBD1 (5 bases). Germline assignment: CDR1 PRHDT and CDR2 FYEKMQ (reference sequence). The germline V and J ends were trimmed by 3 bases and 3 bases, with 20 bases remaining between them. CDR3 length: 17 amino acids. CDR3 coding DNA: TGTGCCAGCAGCTTCGGGGTGGTGGGGACTCTGGACACTGAAGCTTTCTTT. Amino acids: CASSFGVVGTLDTEAFF.

This chain joins TRBV11-2 and TRBJ2-3; possibly TRBD1 for D (6 bases). Trimming stripped 6 bases from V and 2 bases from J, with 12 bases between. From germline, CDR1 is SGHAT and CDR2 FQNNGV. There are 14 residues in the CDR3. The CDR3 reads CASRIDRITDTQYF. In nucleotides, the CDR3 is TGTGCCAGCAGAATAGACAGGATCACAGATACGCAGTATTTT.

The CDR3 DNA sequence: TGTGCCAGCAGCCCGCCGTACGGGACAGGGGATGGCACTGAAGCTTTCTTT. Translated, it gives CASSPPYGTGDGTEAFF. The chain recombines TRBV27 with TRBJ1-1; 10 nucleotides match TRBD1. The trim removed 6 bases at V and 4 bases at J, leaving 14 bases unmatched. Germline V lookup: CDR1 MNHEY, CDR2 SMNVEV (reference sequence). The CDR3 is 17 amino acids.

The chain has TRBV2 and TRBJ1-2, with D hard to call. The germline V gene encodes CDR1 SNHLY and CDR2 FYNNEI. V was pared by 7 bases and J by 4 bases, with 16 bases between. This CDR3 region has 14 residues. CDR3 amino acids: CASIEGRTVYGYTF. CDR3 in DNA: TGTGCCAGCATAGAAGGGCGGACTGTCTATGGCTACACCTTC.

This chain joins TRBV4-1 and TRBJ2-1, with 8 bases aligning to TRBD2. Germline lookup yields CDR1 MGHRA and CDR2 YSYEKL. The V and J ends lost 6 bases and 6 bases, in that order; junction bases with no gene match: 10. CDR3 length: 15 residues. CDR3 DNA sequence: TGCGCCAGCAGACCTACTAACGGGGGGGCCAATGAGCAGTTCTTC. Translation gives CASRPTNGGANEQFF.

This clone was observed a single time. In nucleotides, the CDR3 is TGTGCCAGCAGCTTGATCGGGGGGAGTGGCTACACCTTC. Translating gives CASSLIGGSGYTF. The V call is TRBV5-6, the J call TRBJ1-2, with a possible D match to TRBD1 (5 bases). V lost 1 base, J lost 7 bases, and 11 bases lay in between. The CDR3 is 13 amino acids. CDR1 is SGHDT, CDR2 YYEEEE, per germline.

This chain links TRBV29-1 with TRBJ1-3; D is uncertain. The germline V gene has CDR1 SQVTM and CDR2 ANQGSEA. V shed 7 bases and J shed 8 bases, with 9 bases lying between them. This CDR3 region has 10 residues. The CDR3 nucleotides read TGCAGCGCTACGCCGGACACCATATATTTT. This translates into CSATPDTIYF.

In DNA form, the CDR3 reads TGTGCCAGCAGCAGACAGGGACTTACCCTGAGCTCCTATAATTCACCCCTCCACTTT. Its translation is CASSRQGLTLSSYNSPLHF. The chain joins TRBV7-9 to TRBJ1-6; 7 positions agree with TRBD1. V shed 5 bases, J shed 0 bases, and the junction held 13 bases outside the gene matches. Looked up from germline, CDR1 is SEHNR and CDR2 is FQNEAQ (reference sequence). The CDR3 spans 19 residues. The whole variable domain, remainder taken from reference TRBV7-9 and TRBJ1-6, is DTGVSQNPRHKITKRGQNVTFRCDPISEHNRLYWYRQTLGQGPEFLTYFQNEAQLEKSRLLSDRFSAERPKGSFSTLEIQRTEQGDSAMYLCASSRQGLTLSSYNSPLHFGNGTRLTVT.

V and J are TRBV15 and TRBJ2-5; tentatively, D is TRBD1 (6 bases). Trimming removed 1 base at V and 5 bases at J, with 14 bases between. Germline CDR1 and CDR2: LNHNV and YYDKDF (reference sequence). The CDR3 is 15 amino acids. CDR3: CATSRVTGPSETQYF. In DNA, the CDR3 is TGTGCCACCAGCAGAGTTACAGGGCCCAGCGAGACCCAGTACTTC. Together with reference TRBV15 and TRBJ2-5, the CDR3 gives the full variable domain: DAMVIQNPRYQVTQFGKPVTLSCSQTLNHNVMYWYQQKSSQAPKLLFHYYDKDFNNEADTPDNFQSRRPNTSFCFLDIRSPGLGDTAMYLCATSRVTGPSETQYFGPGTRLLVL.

V and J are TRBV27 and TRBJ1-2; the match to TRBD1 covers 7 bases. Germline V CDR1 and CDR2: MNHEY, SMNVEV (reference sequence). V shed 6 bases and J 6 bases; nucleotides not matched to a gene: 7. The length of the CDR3 is 13 residues. The CDR3 region has the DNA TGTGCCAGCAGCGCCACAGGGGATAATGGCTACACCTTC. It encodes CASSATGDNGYTF.

The V gene is TRBV6-1, the J gene TRBJ2-3; the D is unclear. The CDR3 consists of 15 residues. CDR1 and CDR2 from the germline V gene are MNHNS and SASEGT. V lost 9 bases, J lost 2 bases, and 18 bases lay in between. DNA of the CDR3: TGTGCCAGTGAAGACTCGACGGAATTCACAGATACGCAGTATTTT. As protein: CASEDSTEFTDTQYF.

V is TRBV7-6 and J is TRBJ2-6, with no clear D. Germline values: CDR1 SGHVS, CDR2 FNYEAQ. The CDR3 has 14 residues. Trimming pared 6 bases from V and 2 bases from J, leaving 8 bases between. The CDR3 sequence: CASSLEAGANVLTF. Here the CDR3 DNA reads TGTGCCAGCAGTCTTGAGGCTGGGGCCAACGTCCTGACTTTC.

This chain uses TRBV19 with TRBJ1-5; D may be TRBD1 (5 bases). CDR3 length: 13 residues. In germline, CDR1 is LNHDA, CDR2 SQIVND (reference sequence). V shed 8 bases and J shed 7 bases, with 15 bases lying between them. CDR3 nucleotides: TGTGCCAGTCACAGCGGAGGGGAGCAGCCCCAGCATTTT. Protein: CASHSGGEQPQHF.

The chain joins TRBV5-6 to TRBJ2-5; TRBD1 might be the D (6 bases). Germline-derived CDR1 and CDR2 are SGHDT and YYEEEE. V lost 1 base to trimming and J lost 7 bases, with 26 bases between them. The CDR3 sequence is 18 residues long. This CDR3 is CASSLTGPTVGVGATQYF. The CDR3 nucleotides read TGTGCCAGCAGCTTGACAGGGCCTACAGTCGGGGTTGGAGCGACCCAGTACTTC.

V gene TRBV6-1 combines with J gene TRBJ1-1; unclear D gene. The germline CDR1 and CDR2 sequences are MNHNS and SASEGT. There are 17 residues in the CDR3. Trimming removed 3 bases from V and 0 bases from J, with 17 bases in between. The CDR3 sequence is CASSDVARIFMNTEAFF. The DNA for the CDR3 is TGTGCCAGCAGTGATGTGGCCAGGATCTTCATGAACACTGAAGCTTTCTTT.

The gene calls are TRBV9 and TRBJ2-3, with TRBD2 identical over 11 bases. The CDR3 contains 18 residues. Unmatched junction bases numbered 9, after V lost 3 bases and J lost 0 bases. From germline, CDR1 is SGDLS and CDR2 YYNGEE. The DNA of the CDR3 is TGTGCCAGCAGCGGGACTAGCGGGTCTTTTTCTAGCACAGATACGCAGTATTTT. Protein sequence: CASSGTSGSFSSTDTQYF.